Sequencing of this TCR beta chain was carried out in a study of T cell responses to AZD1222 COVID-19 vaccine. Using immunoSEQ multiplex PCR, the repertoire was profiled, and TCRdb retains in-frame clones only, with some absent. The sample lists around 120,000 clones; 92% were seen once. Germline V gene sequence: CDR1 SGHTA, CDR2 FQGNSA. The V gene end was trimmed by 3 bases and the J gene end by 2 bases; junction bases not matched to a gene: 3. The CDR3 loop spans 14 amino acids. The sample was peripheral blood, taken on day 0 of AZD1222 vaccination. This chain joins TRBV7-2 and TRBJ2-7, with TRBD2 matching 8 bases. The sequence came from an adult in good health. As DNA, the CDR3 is TGTGCCAGCAGCTTCGACGGGAGGGCCTACGAGCAGTACTTC. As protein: CASSFDGRAYEQYF.